This T cell receptor (beta chain) was sequenced for a study of blood T cells in healthy people across ages. In germline, CDR1 is DFQATT, CDR2 SNEGSKA (reference sequence). The CDR3 is made up of 13 amino acids. PCR was performed a second time for roughly 7 to 12 cycles using a sample-barcoded 5' primer and a J-beta primer mix. Each CDR3 protein gets one entry after TCRdb re-called the 5' RACE reads with MiXCR. The sample includes about 1.7 million distinct CDR3 sequences, approximately 28% seen only once; the top ten take roughly 8%. The sample holds a few counts of this clonotype. This TCR was sampled from a woman younger than 45 in good health. The chain uses TRBV20-1 and TRBJ2-7, with D perhaps matching TRBD1 (5 bases). The end of the DNA aligns better with TRBJ2-5, so the J call may be wrong. Sequencing used blood. CDR3 nucleotides: TGCAGTGCTCCTGTGTTGCAGGGCGAGACCCAGTACTTC. Translated, it gives CSAPVLQGETQYF.